These 25 T cell receptor beta chains share one sample of origin, sequenced in a study of cytomegalovirus exposure and HLA in healthy donors. The PCR ran on 60 Vbeta and 13 Jbeta primers. The data were produced by immunoSEQ multiplex PCR, yet TCRdb's version contains in-frame clones alone and is incomplete. This sample's table reports tens of thousands of clones. Sequencing was done on a sample of PBMCs. The receptors derive from a man younger than 30 in good health and CMV-seropositive.

The V call is TRBV7-9, the J call TRBJ2-7; D is unclear. The V gene's germline CDR1 is SEHNR and CDR2 FQNEAQ (reference sequence). The CDR3 contains 12 residues. V was pared by 1 base and J by 6 bases, with 7 bases between. CDR3 coding DNA: TGTGCCAGCAGCTTAGGTCAGATCGAGCAGTACTTC. Protein product: CASSLGQIEQYF.

The V and J genes are TRBV5-1 and TRBJ2-5; possibly TRBD1 for D (5 bases). The germline CDR1 and CDR2 sequences are SGHRS and YFSETQ. This CDR3 has 13 amino acids. The V end was cut by 4 bases, the J end by 5 bases, with 12 bases between. The CDR3 protein is CASSVGQVETQYF. DNA for the CDR3: TGCGCCAGCAGCGTCGGACAAGTCGAGACCCAGTACTTC.

The J gene is TRBJ2-2, the V gene TRBV29-1; 9 bases fit TRBD1. V lost 7 bases to trimming and J lost 0 bases; unmatched junction nucleotides: 3. Germline V CDR1 and CDR2: SQVTM, ANQGSEA. The CDR3 has 14 residues. CDR3 loop: CSARTGANTGELFF. CDR3 in DNA: TGCAGCGCCAGGACAGGGGCGAACACCGGGGAGCTGTTTTTT.

The chain recombines TRBV5-6 with TRBJ1-1; TRBD1 is a possible D gene (5 bases). The CDR3 spans 16 residues. The germline gives CDR1 SGHDT, CDR2 YYEEEE. V was shortened by 4 bases and J by 4 bases, with 20 bases between the two germline ends. As DNA, the CDR3 is TGTGCCAGCAGCGGGGGGTGGTCCACCTGGGGCACTGAAGCTTTCTTT. Its protein product is CASSGGWSTWGTEAFF.

This chain joins TRBV11-2 and TRBJ1-4, with TRBD1 identical over 10 bases. Germline V gives CDR1 SGHAT, CDR2 FQNNGV. The CDR3 totals 14 residues. J was trimmed by 7 bases and V by 6 bases; bases with no gene match: 5. CDR3 coding DNA: TGTGCCAGCAGTGCCGGGACAGGGGCTGAAAAACTGTTTTTT. It translates to CASSAGTGAEKLFF.

The genes are TRBV18 and TRBJ1-5; 7 bases align to TRBD1. Germline V gene sequence: CDR1 KGHSH, CDR2 LQKENI. The CDR3 spans 14 residues. V gave up 4 bases and J gave up 8 bases; unmatched junction bases: 8. The CDR3 DNA reads TGTGCCAGCTCACGACAGGGATACTCGGAGCCCCAGCATTTT. This encodes CASSRQGYSEPQHF.

The rearrangement uses TRBV28 and TRBJ1-6; D is unclear. The CDR3 extends over 14 amino acids. The V and J ends lost 3 bases and 7 bases respectively, with 10 bases between them. CDR1 and CDR2 from the germline V gene are MDHEN and SYDVKM. The CDR3 DNA is TGTGCCAGCAGTTTGACACAGCAGAATTCACCCCTCCACTTT. This codes for CASSLTQQNSPLHF.

V gene TRBV6-5 combines with J gene TRBJ1-1, with D tentatively TRBD1 (5 bases). Per the germline V gene, CDR1 is MNHEY and CDR2 is SVGAGI. The CDR3 consists of 14 residues. V was pared by 2 bases and J by 0 bases, with 7 bases between. CDR3 loop: CASSYRGLNTEAFF. The DNA of the CDR3 is TGTGCCAGCAGTTACAGGGGTCTGAACACTGAAGCTTTCTTT.

CDR3 bases: TGTGCCAGCAGCCATAACAGGGGGCCCTATGGCTACACCTTC. Encoded protein: CASSHNRGPYGYTF. The gene calls are TRBV7-9 and TRBJ1-2, with TRBD1 matching over 9 bases. After removal of 5 bases from V and 4 bases from J, the junction contained 5 bases not matched to a gene. CDR1 and CDR2 from the germline V gene are SEHNR and FQNEAQ (reference sequence). CDR3 length: 14 amino acids.

J is TRBJ1-2 and V is TRBV5-6, with 7 bases identical to TRBD1. The CDR3 length is 14 residues. In germline, CDR1 is SGHDT, CDR2 YYEEEE. V lost 1 base and J lost 8; bases outside the gene matches: 8. The CDR3 region is CASSLSAQGVGYTF. The CDR3 DNA reads TGTGCCAGCAGCTTGTCGGCGCAGGGGGTAGGCTACACCTTC.

The DNA for the CDR3 is TGTGCCAGCTCTGGGCAGGGGCAGTACTATGGCTACACCTTC. This codes for CASSGQGQYYGYTF. This chain joins TRBV28 and TRBJ1-2; D may be TRBD1 (6 bases). The V end lost 8 bases, the J end lost 3 bases, and 16 bases lay between the germline ends. CDR1 is MDHEN and CDR2 is SYDVKM in the germline V gene. This CDR3 contains 14 residues.

This sequence joins TRBV7-9 and TRBJ2-5; 10 bases fit TRBD1. CDR1 and CDR2 from the germline V gene are SEHNR and FQNEAQ (reference sequence). Trimming removed 5 bases from V and 7 bases from J; junction bases left unmatched: 10. This CDR3 spans 15 amino acids. CDR3 sequence reads: CASSMGDRGHGTQYF. The CDR3 nucleotides are TGTGCCAGCAGCATGGGTGACAGGGGGCATGGGACCCAGTACTTC.

The chain combines TRBV11-3 with TRBJ2-7; D is perhaps TRBD1 (6 bases). The CDR3 has 13 amino acids. Germline V gene sequence: CDR1 SGHNT, CDR2 YENEEA. The ends were cut back, 4 bases at V and 5 bases at J, with 12 bases in the middle. The CDR3, as DNA: TGTGCCAGCAGCTACAACAGGGTCCACGAGCAGTACTTC. Translating gives CASSYNRVHEQYF.

The chain joins TRBV25-1 to TRBJ2-3, with D hard to call. The CDR3 extends over 15 amino acids. V was clipped by 3 bases and J by 2 bases, with 12 bases between them. The V gene's germline CDR1 is MGHDK and CDR2 SYGVNS. The CDR3 DNA sequence: TGTGCCAGCAGTGATCCCCACCCACACACAGATACGCAGTATTTT. Its translation: CASSDPHPHTDTQYF.

The V gene is TRBV5-4, the J gene TRBJ2-2; TRBD2 might be the D (6 bases). This CDR3 is 16 amino acids long. Trimming removed 0 bases from V and 0 bases from J, with 9 bases in between. Germline V CDR1 and CDR2: SGHNT, YYREEE (reference sequence). The CDR3, as DNA: TGTGCCAGCAGCTTGGGTTGGGGGGCGAACACCGGGGAGCTGTTTTTT. Its protein is CASSLGWGANTGELFF.

The chain carries TRBV6-1 and TRBJ1-1; no reliable D call. V lost 2 bases and J lost 6, with 19 bases in between. Germline V gene sequence: CDR1 MNHNS, CDR2 SASEGT. CDR3 length: 16 amino acids. The CDR3, as DNA: TGTGCCAGCAGTGAAATTTTTACCGCGAGAGGCCCTGAAGCTTTCTTT. Translating gives CASSEIFTARGPEAFF.

The chain carries TRBV21-1 and TRBJ1-5; TRBD1, as called in the table, went unchecked against the DNA. TRBV21-1 has pseudogene status. The CDR3 has 17 residues. The CDR3 reads CASSKGRRGDGNQPQHF. The CDR3 DNA sequence: TGTGCCAGCAGCAAAGGCCGCAGGGGAGACGGCAATCAGCCCCAGCATTTT.

This chain connects TRBV6-4 to TRBJ1-5, with D tentatively TRBD1 (5 bases). Germline CDR1 MRHNA, CDR2 SNTAGT. The CDR3 is 14 residues long. Trimming took off 3 bases at V and 10 bases at J, with 16 bases between the two ends. CDR3 bases: TGTGCCAGCAGTGAACACCAGGGAATAGGACCCCAGCATTTT. Its translation: CASSEHQGIGPQHF.

The rearrangement joins TRBV2 to TRBJ2-2; 8 bases line up with TRBD2. Per germline, CDR1 SNHLY and CDR2 FYNNEI. The V segment lost 5 bases and the J segment 4 bases; nucleotides outside the gene matches: 3. The CDR3 consists of 14 residues. The CDR3 DNA follows: TGTGCCAGCAGTCTTAGCGGGACCACCGGGGAGCTGTTTTTT. Translation gives CASSLSGTTGELFF. The full variable domain, rest sourced from reference TRBV2 and TRBJ2-2, is EPEVTQTPSHQVTQMGQEVILRCVPISNHLYFYWYRQILGQKVEFLVSFYNNEISEKSEIFDDQFSVERPDGSNFTLKIRSTKLEDSAMYFCASSLSGTTGELFFGEGSRLTVL.

The V and J genes are TRBV6-1 and TRBJ2-7; D not resolved. The CDR3 consists of 11 residues. The germline V gene encodes CDR1 MNHNS and CDR2 SASEGT. V was clipped by 3 bases and J by 3 bases, with 3 bases between them. For the CDR3, the DNA is TGTGCCAGCAGTGACAGCTACGAGCAGTACTTC. As protein: CASSDSYEQYF.

This chain uses TRBV28 with TRBJ1-2; TRBD1 might be the D (6 bases). This CDR3 contains 13 residues. Trimming took off 4 bases at V and 4 bases at J, with 10 bases between the two ends. Germline loops: CDR1 MDHEN, CDR2 SYDVKM. CDR3 amino acids: CASSSTGSYGYTF. The CDR3 nucleotides are TGTGCCAGCAGTTCGACAGGTAGCTATGGCTACACCTTC.

The rearrangement uses TRBV27 and TRBJ2-1, with D unresolved. V was pared by 5 bases and J by 4 bases, with 12 bases between. The CDR3 is 14 amino acids. Germline V gives CDR1 MNHEY, CDR2 SMNVEV (reference sequence). Here the CDR3 reads CASSGYSSYNEQFF. CDR3 sequence (DNA): TGTGCCAGCAGTGGCTACAGCTCTTACAATGAGCAGTTCTTC.

This sequence joins TRBV14 and TRBJ2-2; 9 nucleotides match TRBD1. The CDR3 sequence is 15 residues long. The V and J ends lost 3 bases and 7 bases, in that order; junction bases with no gene match: 6. From germline, CDR1 is SGHDN and CDR2 FVKESK. The CDR3 bases are TGTGCCAGCAGCCACCTGGACAGGGGCAGCGGGGAGCTGTTTTTT. Translation gives CASSHLDRGSGELFF.

The rearrangement uses TRBV6-1 and TRBJ1-3, with D possibly TRBD1 on 6 matching bases. Germline CDR1 reads MNHNS; CDR2 reads SASEGT. The CDR3 loop spans 14 amino acids. The V end lost 6 bases, the J end lost 8 bases, and 17 bases lay between the germline ends. CDR3 in DNA: TGTGCCAGCAGCGGAGGTGGGACAAGGCACACCATATATTTT. Translated: CASSGGGTRHTIYF.

The chain uses TRBV9 and TRBJ2-5; D uncertain. Germline V gene lookup returns CDR1 SGDLS and CDR2 YYNGEE. The CDR3 is 14 amino acids. Trimming cost V 4 bases and J 5 bases, with 15 bases left between them. This CDR3 is CASSLTPLAETQYF. DNA of the CDR3: TGTGCCAGCAGCCTCACCCCCCTGGCTGAGACCCAGTACTTC.